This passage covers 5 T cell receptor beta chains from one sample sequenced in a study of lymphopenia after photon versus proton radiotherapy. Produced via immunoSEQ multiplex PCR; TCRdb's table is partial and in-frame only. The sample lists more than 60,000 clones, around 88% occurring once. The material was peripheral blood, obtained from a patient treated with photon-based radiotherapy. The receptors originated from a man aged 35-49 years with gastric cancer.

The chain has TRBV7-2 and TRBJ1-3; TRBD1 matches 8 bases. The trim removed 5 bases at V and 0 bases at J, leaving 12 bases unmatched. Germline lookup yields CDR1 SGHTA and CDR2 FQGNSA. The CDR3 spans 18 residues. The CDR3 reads CASSREGTGVFSGNTIYF. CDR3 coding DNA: TGTGCCAGCAGCCGAGAGGGGACAGGAGTTTTCTCTGGAAACACCATATATTTT.

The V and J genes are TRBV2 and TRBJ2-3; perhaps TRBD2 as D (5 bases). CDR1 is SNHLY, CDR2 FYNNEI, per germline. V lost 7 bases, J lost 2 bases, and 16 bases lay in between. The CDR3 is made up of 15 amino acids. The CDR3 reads CASTSGITDTDTQYF. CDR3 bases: TGTGCCAGCACATCGGGGATCACCGACACAGATACGCAGTATTTT.

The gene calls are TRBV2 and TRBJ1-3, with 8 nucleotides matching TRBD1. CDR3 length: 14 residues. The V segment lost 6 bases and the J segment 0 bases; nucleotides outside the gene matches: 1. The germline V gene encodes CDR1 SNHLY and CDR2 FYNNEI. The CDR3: CASRDRVSGNTIYF. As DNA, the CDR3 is TGTGCCAGCAGGGACAGGGTCTCTGGAAACACCATATATTTT.

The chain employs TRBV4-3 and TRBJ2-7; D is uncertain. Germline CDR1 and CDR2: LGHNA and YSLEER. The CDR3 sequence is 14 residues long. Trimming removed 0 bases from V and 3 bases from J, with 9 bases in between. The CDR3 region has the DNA TGCGCCAGCAGCCAAGATCTCCGGGTCTACGAGCAGTACTTC. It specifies CASSQDLRVYEQYF.

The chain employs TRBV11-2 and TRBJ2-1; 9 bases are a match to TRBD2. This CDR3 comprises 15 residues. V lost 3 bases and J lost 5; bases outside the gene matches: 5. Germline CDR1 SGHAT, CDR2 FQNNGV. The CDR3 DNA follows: TGTGCCAGCAGCTTTCGGAGACTAGCGGACAATGAGCAGTTCTTC. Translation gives CASSFRRLADNEQFF.